This T cell receptor beta chain was identified during a study of cytomegalovirus exposure and HLA in healthy donors. Study outcomes and limitations: Rarity characterized most TCR sequences, yet some public TCRs appeared in many donors.

CDR1 and CDR2 (germline): GTSNPN, SVGIG (reference sequence). The trim removed 2 bases at V and 3 bases at J, leaving 7 bases unmatched. The CDR3 is made up of 16 amino acids. The PCR employed 60 Vbeta primers together with 13 Jbeta primers. The protocol was immunoSEQ multiplex PCR, while the TCRdb copy is restricted to in-frame clones and leaves out a portion. Of under 110,000 clones in the sample, roughly 82% were seen once. As for this clone: Its antigen is still unknown.

The clonotype comes from a man aged 50-60 years in good health and CMV-seronegative. Sequences were obtained from PBMCs. The V gene is TRBV30, the J gene TRBJ1-4, with 9 bases that match TRBD1. Written as DNA, the CDR3 is TGTGCCTGGAGTCAACCGGGACAGGGATCTAATGAAAAACTGTTTTTT. Protein sequence: CAWSQPGQGSNEKLFF.